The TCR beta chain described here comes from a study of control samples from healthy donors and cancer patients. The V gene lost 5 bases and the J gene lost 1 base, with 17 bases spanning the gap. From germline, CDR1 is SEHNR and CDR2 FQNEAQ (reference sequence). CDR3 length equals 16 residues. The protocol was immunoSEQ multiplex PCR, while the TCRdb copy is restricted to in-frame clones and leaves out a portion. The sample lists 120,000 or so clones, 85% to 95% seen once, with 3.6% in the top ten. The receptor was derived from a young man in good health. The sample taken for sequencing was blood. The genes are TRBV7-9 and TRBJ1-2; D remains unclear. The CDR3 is CASSPLVAALNYGYTF. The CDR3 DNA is TGTGCCAGCAGCCCGCTGGTGGCAGCACTTAACTATGGCTACACCTTC.